This T cell receptor (beta chain) was sequenced during a study of regulatory T cells in long-lasting Graves disease. Study as a whole: More than 5 years of antithyroid drugs with positive TSH receptor antibodies defined persistent Graves' disease.

Time point noted: persistent/refractory GD, antithyroid drugs over 5 years with positive TRAb. Researchers made the TCR library from RNA that was extracted from PBMCs. Enrollment of patients was through an endocrinology department in Xi'an, China. With iRepertoire HTBI primers and Arm-PCR of CDR3 regions, TCR beta libraries were built. Study processing details: In the combined samples, under 80 TRBV and 14 TRBJ segments were identified. MiXCR was run by TCRdb on the multiplex PCR reads, yielding one entry per CDR3 protein. These V and J calls rely on TCRdb rather than the paper's analysis. Here the sample spans almost 350,000 distinct CDR3 sequences, around 20% being singletons. This clonotype was counted many times. Its antigen is not identified. The CDR3 is made up of 15 amino acids. The V and J ends lost 0 bases and 2 bases respectively, with 11 bases between them. Per the germline V gene, CDR1 is DFQATT and CDR2 is SNEGSKA (reference sequence).

Findings and limits, study-wide: Persistent-disease Graves' patients showed less TCR diversity than new cases.

V usage is TRBV20-1 and J usage is TRBJ1-5; D call uncertain. The starting material was peripheral blood mononuclear cells (PBMCs), obtained when the disease was refractory, from a patient treated with antithyroid drugs. The source of this sequence is a female donor with Graves disease. The CDR3 DNA reads as TGCAGTGCTAGAGATCGGGTATTTGGCAATCAGCCCCAGCATTTT. Its protein product is CSARDRVFGNQPQHF.